A selection of T cell receptor beta chains follows, all from one sample in a study of regulatory dendritic cells for organ transplantation. Sequenced by immunoSEQ multiplex PCR; TCRdb stores in-frame clones only, minus some. The sample holds more than 20,000 clones, less than 90% seen once. Antigen specificity for these receptors is unknown. Source material: naive CD4+ T cells from blood cultured with dendritic cells. The receptors originated from a human donor in good health. Each CDR3 is given with its conserved first and last residue. Size tells how often a clone was seen (once, few, many) or the class of an expanded clone, and some rows leave it out.

>-|TRBJ1-5|TRBV9
CASSVGTVPGQPQHF
>-|TRBJ1-4|TRBV25-1
CASSELDGEKLFF
>-|TRBJ1-3|TRBV19
CASSIKVSGNTIYF
>-|TRBJ1-6|TRBV30
CAWCFGQGDNSPLHF
>-|TRBJ2-5|TRBV7-2
CASSPGLVEETQYF
>-|TRBJ1-1|TRBV30
CAWSVRGNTEAFF
>-|TRBJ2-1|TRBV7-2
CASSLAGAPVWQFF
>-|TRBJ1-2|TRBV19
CASSLPPQAVSF
>-|TRBJ2-1|TRBV5-1
CASSPPGLSNEQFF
>few|TRBJ1-4|TRBV29-1
CSAREPNEKLFF
>-|TRBJ1-2|TRBV19
CASSILAGLYGYTF
>few|TRBJ1-2|TRBV28
CASSLAYYGYTF
>-|TRBJ1-1|TRBV29-1
CSVEDLFMNTEAFF
>-|TRBJ1-1|TRBV7-2
CASRRRGTNTEAFF
>-|TRBJ2-7|TRBV7-2
CASTDVAGAYEQYF
>-|TRBJ2-3|TRBV5-4
CASSSVGLGPDTQYF
>-|TRBJ2-1|TRBV6-1
CASSETRTSGVIYEQFF
>-|TRBJ1-1|TRBV19
CASRRWGTEAFF
>once|TRBJ2-1|TRBV6-5
CASSYYVGKGEQFF
>-|TRBJ1-2|TRBV19
CASSPLNYGYTF
>-|TRBJ1-3|TRBV7-3
CASSSSSGNTIYF
>once|TRBJ2-3|TRBV4-3
CASSQAPRGGSTDTQYF
>-|TRBJ1-2|TRBV4-2
CASSSVDRAYGYTF
>once|TRBJ2-1|TRBV5-4
CASSLANWAGNEQFF
>few|TRBJ2-1|TRBV7-2
CASSYTRDNEQFF
>-|TRBJ1-2|TRBV9
CASSVGGQGYSGYTF
>-|TRBJ2-2|TRBV6-1
CASSAGTANTGELFF
>-|TRBJ2-2|TRBV5-1
CASSLDVTGELFF
>-|TRBJ2-5|TRBV30
CAWSGRETQYF
>-|TRBJ2-1|TRBV18
CASSPQRTSGNEQFF
>-|TRBJ1-4|TRBV7-9
CASSPGPTNEKLFF
>-|TRBJ1-2|TRBV30
CAWREGAYGYTF
>-|TRBJ1-1|TRBV13
CASSLNRNTEAFF
>-|TRBJ1-2|TRBV19
CASRNRGYYGYTF
>-|TRBJ1-5|TRBV27
CASSTTGNQPQHF
>-|TRBJ1-5|TRBV7-9
CASSLDHGRGQPQHF
>-|TRBJ1-1|TRBV11-2
CARPREPEAFF
>-|TRBJ1-3|TRBV6-5
CASSYSGRSGNTIYF
>few|TRBJ2-7|TRBV7-3
CASSLRPSYEQYF
>-|TRBJ2-1|TRBV29-1
CSVEDRPGRDEQFF
>-|TRBJ2-1|TRBV21-1
CASTPRGSTQSNEQFF
>few|TRBJ1-6|TRBV6-5
CASSRSLTDNSPLHF
>once|TRBJ1-1|TRBV10-2
CASNWGQTRNTEAFF
>-|TRBJ2-7|TRBV27
CASSLLPSGTYEQYF
>-|TRBJ2-3|TRBV20-1
CSARDGDTQYF
>-|TRBJ1-2|TRBV7-8
CASSNTAGLQGYTF
>-|TRBJ1-3|TRBV7-2
CASSLGSGNTIYF
>-|TRBJ2-1|TRBV28
CASSLRAIAGSYNEQFF
>-|TRBJ1-1|TRBV11-2
CASSFYHENTEAFF
>-|TRBJ2-2|TRBV28
CASRTSGNRGELFF
>-|TRBJ2-6|TRBV28
CASSLSTRANVLTF